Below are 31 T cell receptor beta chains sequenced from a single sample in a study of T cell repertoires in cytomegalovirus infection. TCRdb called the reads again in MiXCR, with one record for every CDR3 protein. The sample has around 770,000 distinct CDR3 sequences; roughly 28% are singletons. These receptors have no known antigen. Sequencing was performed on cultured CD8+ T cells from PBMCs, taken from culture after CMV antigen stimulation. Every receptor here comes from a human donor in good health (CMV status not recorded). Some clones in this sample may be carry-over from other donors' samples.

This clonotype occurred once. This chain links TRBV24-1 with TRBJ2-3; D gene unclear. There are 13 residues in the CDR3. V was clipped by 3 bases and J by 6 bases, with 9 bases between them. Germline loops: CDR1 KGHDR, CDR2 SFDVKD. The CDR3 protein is CATSDPAADTQYF. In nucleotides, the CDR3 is TGTGCCACCAGTGATCCTGCTGCGGATACGCAGTATTTT.

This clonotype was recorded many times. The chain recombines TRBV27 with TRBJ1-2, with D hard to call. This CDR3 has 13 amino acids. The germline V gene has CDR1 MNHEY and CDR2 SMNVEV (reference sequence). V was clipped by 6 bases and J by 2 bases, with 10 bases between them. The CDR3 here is CASSLRGNYGYTF. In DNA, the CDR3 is TGTGCCAGCAGCTTAAGAGGGAACTATGGCTACACCTTC.

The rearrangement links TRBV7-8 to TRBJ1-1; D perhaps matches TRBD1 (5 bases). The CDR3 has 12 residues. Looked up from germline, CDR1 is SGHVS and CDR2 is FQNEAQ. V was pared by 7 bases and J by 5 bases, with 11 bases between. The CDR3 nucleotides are TGTGCCAGCACCCGAGGGACGACTGAAGCTTTCTTT. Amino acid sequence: CASTRGTTEAFF.

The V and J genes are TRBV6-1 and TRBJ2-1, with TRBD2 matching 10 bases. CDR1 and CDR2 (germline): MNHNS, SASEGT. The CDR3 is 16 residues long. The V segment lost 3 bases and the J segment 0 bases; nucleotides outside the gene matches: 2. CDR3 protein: CASSDLAGGSYNEQFF. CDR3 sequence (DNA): TGTGCCAGCAGTGATTTAGCGGGGGGCTCCTACAATGAGCAGTTCTTC.

The CDR3 reads CATSDRDRRGGYTF. CDR3 sequence (DNA): TGTGCCACCAGTGACCGGGACAGAAGGGGTGGCTACACCTTC. The chain uses TRBV24-1 and TRBJ1-2; 7 bases are a match to TRBD1. This CDR3 is built from 14 residues. CDR1 and CDR2 from the germline V gene are KGHDR and SFDVKD. Trimming at V came to 4 bases and at J to 7 bases, leaving 8 bases not matched to a gene.

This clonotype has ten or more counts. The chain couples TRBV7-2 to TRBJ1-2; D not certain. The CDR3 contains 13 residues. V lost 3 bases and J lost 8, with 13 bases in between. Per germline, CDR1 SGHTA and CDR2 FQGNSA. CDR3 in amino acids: CASSLPPLSGYTF. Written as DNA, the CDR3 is TGTGCCAGCAGCTTGCCGCCGTTATCGGGCTACACCTTC.

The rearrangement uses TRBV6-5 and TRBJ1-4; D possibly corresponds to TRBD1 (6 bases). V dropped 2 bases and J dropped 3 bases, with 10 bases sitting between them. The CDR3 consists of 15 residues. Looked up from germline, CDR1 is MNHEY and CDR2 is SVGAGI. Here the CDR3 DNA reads TGTGCCAGCAGTTACGAGGGGGGGTCTAATGAAAAACTGTTTTTT. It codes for CASSYEGGSNEKLFF.

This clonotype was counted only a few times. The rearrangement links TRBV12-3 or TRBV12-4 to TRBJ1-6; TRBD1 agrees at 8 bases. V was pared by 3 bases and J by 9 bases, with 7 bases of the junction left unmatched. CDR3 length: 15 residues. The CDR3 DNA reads TGTGCCAGCAGTTTGAATGGACAGGGAGGTTCACCCCTCCACTTT. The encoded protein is CASSLNGQGGSPLHF.

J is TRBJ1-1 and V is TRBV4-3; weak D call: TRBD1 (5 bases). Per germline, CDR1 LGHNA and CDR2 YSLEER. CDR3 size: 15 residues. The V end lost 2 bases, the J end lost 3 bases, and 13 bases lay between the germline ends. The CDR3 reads CASSQQPGPDTEAFF. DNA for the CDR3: TGCGCCAGCAGCCAACAACCGGGGCCTGACACTGAAGCTTTCTTT.

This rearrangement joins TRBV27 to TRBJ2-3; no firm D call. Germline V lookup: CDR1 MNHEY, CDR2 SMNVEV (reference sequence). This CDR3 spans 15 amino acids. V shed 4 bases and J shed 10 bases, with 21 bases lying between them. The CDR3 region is CASSSLPLGRHAQYF. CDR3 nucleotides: TGTGCCAGCAGTTCGCTCCCGTTGGGCCGACATGCGCAGTATTTT.

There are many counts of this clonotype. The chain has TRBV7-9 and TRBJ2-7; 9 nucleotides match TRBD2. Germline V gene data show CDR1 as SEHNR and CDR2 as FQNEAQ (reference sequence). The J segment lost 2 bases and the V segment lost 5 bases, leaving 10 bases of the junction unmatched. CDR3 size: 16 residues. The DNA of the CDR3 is TGTGCCAGCAGCGCGAGCGTCGGGACTAGCCCCTACGAGCAGTACGTC. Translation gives CASSASVGTSPYEQYV.

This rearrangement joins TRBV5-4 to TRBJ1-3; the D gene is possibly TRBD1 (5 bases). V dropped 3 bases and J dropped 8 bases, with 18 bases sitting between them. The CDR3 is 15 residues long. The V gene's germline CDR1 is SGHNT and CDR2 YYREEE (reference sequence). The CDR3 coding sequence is TGTGCCAGCAGCTCGTCTGGGGGTGAATTATACACCATATATTTT. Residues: CASSSSGGELYTIYF. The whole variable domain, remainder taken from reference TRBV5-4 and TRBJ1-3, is ETGVTQSPTHLIKTRGQQVTLRCSSQSGHNTVSWYQQALGQGPQFIFQYYREEENGRGNFPPRFSGLQFPNYSSELNVNALELDDSALYLCASSSSGGELYTIYFGEGSWLTVV.

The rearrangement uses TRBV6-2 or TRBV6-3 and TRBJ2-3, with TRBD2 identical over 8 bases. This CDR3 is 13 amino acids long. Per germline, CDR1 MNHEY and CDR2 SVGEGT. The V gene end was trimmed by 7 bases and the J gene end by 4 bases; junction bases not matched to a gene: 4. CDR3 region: CASKAGDSDTQYF. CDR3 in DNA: TGTGCCAGCAAAGCGGGGGACTCAGATACGCAGTATTTT.

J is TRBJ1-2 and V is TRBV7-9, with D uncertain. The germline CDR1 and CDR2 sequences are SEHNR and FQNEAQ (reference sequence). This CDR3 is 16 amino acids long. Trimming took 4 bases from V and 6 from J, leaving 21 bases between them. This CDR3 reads CASSSDMKRSVDGYTF. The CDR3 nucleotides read TGTGCCAGCAGCTCAGACATGAAACGGTCGGTCGATGGCTACACCTTC.

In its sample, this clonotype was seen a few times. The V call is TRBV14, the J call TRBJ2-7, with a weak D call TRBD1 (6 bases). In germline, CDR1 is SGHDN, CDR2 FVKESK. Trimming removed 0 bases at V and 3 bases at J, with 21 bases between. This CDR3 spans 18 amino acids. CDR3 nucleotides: TGTGCCAGCAGCCAAGACTGGCTGACAGGAACGGGTAACTACGAGCAGTACTTC. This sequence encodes CASSQDWLTGTGNYEQYF.

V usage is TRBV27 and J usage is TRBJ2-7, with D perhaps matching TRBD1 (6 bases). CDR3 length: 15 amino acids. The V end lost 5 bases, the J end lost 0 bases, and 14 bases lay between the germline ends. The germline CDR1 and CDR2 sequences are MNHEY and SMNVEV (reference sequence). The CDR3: CASSPRGFNSYEQYV. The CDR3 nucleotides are TGTGCCAGCAGTCCCAGGGGCTTCAACTCCTACGAGCAGTACGTC.

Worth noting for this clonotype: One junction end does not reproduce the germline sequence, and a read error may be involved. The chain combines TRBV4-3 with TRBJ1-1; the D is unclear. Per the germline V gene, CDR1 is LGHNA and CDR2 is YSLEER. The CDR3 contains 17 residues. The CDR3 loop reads CTSSQDWMVTRYTEAFF. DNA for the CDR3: TGCACCAGCAGCCAAGATTGGATGGTCACAAGGTACACTGAAGCTTTCTTT.

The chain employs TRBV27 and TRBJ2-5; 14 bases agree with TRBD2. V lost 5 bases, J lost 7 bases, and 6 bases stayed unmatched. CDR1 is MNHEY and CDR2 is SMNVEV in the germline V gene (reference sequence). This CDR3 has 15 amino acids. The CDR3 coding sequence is TGTGCCAGCAGTGGGGGACTAGCGGGGGCCAGGACCCAGTACTTC. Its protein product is CASSGGLAGARTQYF.

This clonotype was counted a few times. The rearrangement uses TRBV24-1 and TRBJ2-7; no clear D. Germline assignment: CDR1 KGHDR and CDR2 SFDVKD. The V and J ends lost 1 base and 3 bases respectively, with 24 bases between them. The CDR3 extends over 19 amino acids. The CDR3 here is CATSDFPTSNLDGLYEQYV. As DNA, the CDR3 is TGTGCCACCAGTGATTTCCCCACTTCCAACCTGGACGGCCTCTACGAGCAGTACGTC.

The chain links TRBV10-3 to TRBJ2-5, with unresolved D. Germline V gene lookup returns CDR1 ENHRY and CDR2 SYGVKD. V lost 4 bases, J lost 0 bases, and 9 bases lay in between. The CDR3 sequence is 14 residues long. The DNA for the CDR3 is TGTGCCATCAGTGCTCGGGCGTACCAAGAGACCCAGTACTTC. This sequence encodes CAISARAYQETQYF.

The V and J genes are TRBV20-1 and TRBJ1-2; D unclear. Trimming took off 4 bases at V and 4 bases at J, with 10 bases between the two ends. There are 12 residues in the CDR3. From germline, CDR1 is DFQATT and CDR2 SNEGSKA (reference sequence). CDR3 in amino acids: CSATSSRYGYTF. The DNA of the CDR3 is TGCAGTGCTACCTCCTCTCGCTATGGCTACACCTTC.

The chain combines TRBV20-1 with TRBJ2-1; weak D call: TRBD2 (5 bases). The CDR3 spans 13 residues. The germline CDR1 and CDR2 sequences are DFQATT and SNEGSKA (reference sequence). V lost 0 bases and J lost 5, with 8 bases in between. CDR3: CSARDKADNEQFF. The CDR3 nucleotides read TGCAGTGCTAGAGATAAAGCGGACAATGAGCAGTTCTTC.

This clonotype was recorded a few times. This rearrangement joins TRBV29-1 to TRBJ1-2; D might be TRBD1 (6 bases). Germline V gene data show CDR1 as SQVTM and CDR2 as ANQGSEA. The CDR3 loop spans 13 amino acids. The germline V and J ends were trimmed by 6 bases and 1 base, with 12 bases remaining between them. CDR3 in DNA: TGCAGCGTGCGGGACACCGGTAACTATGGCTACACCTTC. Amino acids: CSVRDTGNYGYTF.

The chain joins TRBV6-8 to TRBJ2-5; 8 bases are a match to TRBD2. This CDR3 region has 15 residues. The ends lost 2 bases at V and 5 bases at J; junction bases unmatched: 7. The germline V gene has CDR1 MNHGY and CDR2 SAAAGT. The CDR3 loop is CASSYAAGVVETQYF. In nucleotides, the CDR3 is TGTGCCAGCAGTTACGCAGCGGGGGTGGTGGAGACCCAGTACTTC.

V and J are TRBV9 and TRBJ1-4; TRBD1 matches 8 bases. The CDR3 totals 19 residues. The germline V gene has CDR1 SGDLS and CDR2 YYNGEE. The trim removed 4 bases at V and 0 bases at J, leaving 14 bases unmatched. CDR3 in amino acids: CASSTRPGQEVATNEKLFF. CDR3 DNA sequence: TGTGCCAGCAGCACCAGACCGGGACAGGAGGTTGCAACTAATGAAAAACTGTTTTTT.

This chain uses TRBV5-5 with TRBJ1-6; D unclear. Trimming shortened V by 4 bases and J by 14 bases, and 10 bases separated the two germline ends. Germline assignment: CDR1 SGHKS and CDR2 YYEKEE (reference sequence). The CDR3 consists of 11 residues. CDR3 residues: CASSPSSTLHF. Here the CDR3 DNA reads TGTGCCAGCAGCCCCAGTTCTACCCTCCACTTT.

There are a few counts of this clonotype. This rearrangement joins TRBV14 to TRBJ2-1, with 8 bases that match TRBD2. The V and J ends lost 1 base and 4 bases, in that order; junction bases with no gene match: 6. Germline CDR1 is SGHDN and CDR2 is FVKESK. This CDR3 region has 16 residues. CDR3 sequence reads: CASSQVGGANYNEQFF. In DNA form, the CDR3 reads TGTGCCAGCAGCCAAGTCGGGGGGGCCAATTACAATGAGCAGTTCTTC. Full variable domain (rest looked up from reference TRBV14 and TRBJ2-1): EAGVTQFPSHSVIEKGQTVTLRCDPISGHDNLYWYRRVMGKEIKFLLHFVKESKQDESGMPNNRFLAERTGGTYSTLKVQPAELEDSGVYFCASSQVGGANYNEQFFGPGTRLTVL.

The CDR3 DNA reads as TGTGCCAGTAGTGGCAACAGGGGGTTCTCCTACGAGCAGTACTTC. Translated: CASSGNRGFSYEQYF. This sequence joins TRBV19 and TRBJ2-7; 8 bases fit TRBD1. This CDR3 region has 15 residues. J gave up 0 bases and V 5 bases, and 6 bases lay outside the gene matches. Germline V CDR1 and CDR2: LNHDA, SQIVND (reference sequence).

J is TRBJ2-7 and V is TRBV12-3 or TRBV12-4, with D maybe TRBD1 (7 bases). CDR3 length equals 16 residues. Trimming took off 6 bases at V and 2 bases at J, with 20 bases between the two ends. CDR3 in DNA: TGTGCCAGCAGACTAGCAGGGGGAACCGAAGCCTACGAGCAGTACTTC. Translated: CASRLAGGTEAYEQYF.

This CDR3 is CASLDRRTEAFF. CDR3 nucleotides: TGTGCCAGCCTCGACAGAAGGACTGAAGCTTTCTTT. J is TRBJ1-1 and V is TRBV6-1, with D tentatively TRBD1 (5 bases). The CDR3 consists of 12 residues. V lost 8 bases to trimming and J lost 5 bases, with 12 bases between them. Germline loops: CDR1 MNHNS, CDR2 SASEGT.

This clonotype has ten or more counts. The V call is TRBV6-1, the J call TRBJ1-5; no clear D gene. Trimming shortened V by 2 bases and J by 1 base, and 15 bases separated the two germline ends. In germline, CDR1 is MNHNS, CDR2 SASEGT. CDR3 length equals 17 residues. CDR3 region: CASSEFRGSGSNQPQHF. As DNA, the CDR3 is TGTGCCAGCAGTGAATTCCGAGGGTCGGGAAGCAATCAGCCCCAGCATTTT.